This TCR beta chain was found in a study of radiotherapy plus CTLA-4 blockade in lung cancer. Only in-frame clones appear in the TCRdb table, and some are missing; sequencing was by immunoSEQ multiplex PCR. The profile shows 90,000 to 100,000 clones, roughly 74% of them singletons. Study-wide results and limits: Per reports, early blood T cell clone dynamics, plus interferon-beta, forecast response most strongly.

This clone was detected a few times. The antigen remains unidentified. With 1 base removed from V and 3 bases from J, the gap between germline ends came to 12 bases. Germline V gene sequence: CDR1 SGHRS, CDR2 YFSETQ. This CDR3 is built from 15 residues. The clonotype comes from a human donor with non-small cell lung cancer who had a partial response to radiotherapy plus ipilimumab. Some clones in this sample may be carry-over from other donors' samples. V and J are TRBV5-1 and TRBJ2-3; weak D call: TRBD2 (5 bases). This specimen was peripheral blood, taken from a patient treated with radiotherapy plus ipilimumab. The CDR3 DNA is TGCGCCAGCAGCTTGTTTCAACTAGGGACAGATACGCAGTATTTT. It codes for CASSLFQLGTDTQYF.